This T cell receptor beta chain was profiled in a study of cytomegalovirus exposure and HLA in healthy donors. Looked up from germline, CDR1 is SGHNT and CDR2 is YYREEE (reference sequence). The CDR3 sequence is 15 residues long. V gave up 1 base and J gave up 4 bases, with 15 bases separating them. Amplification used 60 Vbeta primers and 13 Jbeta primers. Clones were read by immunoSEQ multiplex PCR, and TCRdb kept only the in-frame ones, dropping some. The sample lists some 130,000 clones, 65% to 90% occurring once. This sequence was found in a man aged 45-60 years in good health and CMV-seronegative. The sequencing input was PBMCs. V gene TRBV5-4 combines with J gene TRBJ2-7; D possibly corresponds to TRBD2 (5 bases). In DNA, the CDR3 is TGTGCCAGCAGCTTGTCACGAGGGCGCGCGTACGAGCAGTACTTC. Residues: CASSLSRGRAYEQYF.